A selection of T cell receptor beta chains follows, all from one sample in a study of T cell responses to AZD1222 COVID-19 vaccine. Generated by immunoSEQ multiplex PCR, the TCRdb table keeps only in-frame clones and is missing some. The sample consists of 180,000 or so clones, around 94% of them appearing once. This sample comprised peripheral blood, obtained on day 0 of AZD1222 vaccination. Receptors were obtained from an adult in good health. The CDR3 runs from the conserved cysteine through the conserved F or W. The order of the fields is J gene, clone size, V gene, D gene, CDR3 protein, CDR3 DNA. D genes are given only for firm matches. Expanded clones are given a class, and other clones once, few, many or no size at all.

TRBJ2-1 once TRBV6-2/TRBV6-3 TRBD2 CASSSPGLATHEQFF TGTGCCAGCAGCTCCCCGGGACTAGCGACGCATGAGCAGTTCTTC
TRBJ1-2 once TRBV10-2 . CASSPTPYGYTF TGCGCCAGCAGTCCCACCCCCTATGGCTACACCTTC
TRBJ2-7 few TRBV6-5 . CASRGTYEQYF TGTGCCAGCAGGGGAACCTACGAGCAGTACTTC
TRBJ2-4 . TRBV6-1 TRBD2 CASSEALSGRNIQYF TGTGCCAGCAGTGAAGCGCTTAGCGGGAGAAACATTCAGTACTTC
TRBJ1-1 . TRBV5-1 . CASSEGREAFF TGCGCCAGCTCCGAGGGACGTGAAGCTTTCTTT
TRBJ2-7 . TRBV5-1 . CASSLVVTSSSYEQYF TGCGCCAGCAGCTTGGTTGTGACGTCGAGCTCCTACGAGCAGTACTTC
TRBJ2-7 . TRBV3-1/TRBV3-2 TRBD2 CASRQKGLAGGEQYF TGTGCCAGCAGACAGAAGGGACTAGCGGGCGGGGAGCAGTACTTC
TRBJ1-2 . TRBV6-5 . CASSYSGAAGYTF TGTGCCAGCAGTTACTCAGGGGCGGCTGGCTACACCTTC
TRBJ1-2 . TRBV5-1 . CASSPRDRNYGYTF TGCGCCAGCAGCCCCCGGGACCGCAACTATGGCTACACCTTC
TRBJ1-2 . TRBV5-1 . CASSSAQGRYGYTF TGCGCCAGCAGCTCGGCCCAGGGCCGATATGGCTACACCTTC
TRBJ2-1 . TRBV27 TRBD2 CQSAGGNEQFF TGCCAATCAGCGGGGGGGAATGAGCAGTTCTTC
TRBJ1-1 . TRBV28 . CASSFRVNTEAFF TGTGCCAGCAGTTTTAGGGTGAACACTGAAGCTTTCTTT
TRBJ2-7 . TRBV28 . CATLAPGRYEQYF TGTGCCACCTTAGCGCCGGGCCGCTACGAGCAGTACTTC
TRBJ2-1 . TRBV2 . CASSETESYNEQFF TGTGCCAGCAGTGAAACGGAGTCCTACAATGAGCAGTTCTTC
TRBJ2-1 . TRBV27 . CASSLVGSYNEQFF TGTGCCAGCAGTTTAGTTGGGTCCTACAATGAGCAGTTCTTC
TRBJ2-6 . TRBV7-9 . CASSLPGAGANVLTF TGTGCCAGCAGCCTCCCTGGGGCTGGGGCCAACGTCCTGACTTTC
TRBJ2-7 . TRBV29-1 TRBD2 CSALIAGGRTHEQYF TGCAGCGCCCTTATAGCGGGAGGGCGTACCCACGAGCAGTACTTC
TRBJ1-1 . TRBV30 . CAWDGGLNTEAFF TGTGCCTGGGACGGCGGGTTGAACACTGAAGCTTTCTTT
TRBJ1-2 once TRBV14 . CASSQEITGRGGYTF TGTGCCAGCAGCCAAGAGATAACCGGCAGGGGAGGCTACACCTTC
TRBJ2-7 . TRBV5-1 . CASSPGGRAKTDEQYF TGCGCCAGCAGCCCAGGGGGGAGGGCAAAGACGGACGAGCAGTACTTC
TRBJ1-5 . TRBV30 . CAWSDGGAYNQPQHF TGTGCCTGGAGTGACGGGGGAGCCTACAATCAGCCCCAGCATTTT
TRBJ2-1 . TRBV12-3/TRBV12-4 . CASSSDRLFF TGTGCCAGCAGTAGCGACAGGTTGTTCTTC
TRBJ1-1 . TRBV2 . CASTIDGNTEAFF TGTGCCAGCACTATAGACGGTAACACTGAAGCTTTCTTT
TRBJ1-4 . TRBV28 . CASAWGREKLFF TGTGCCTCGGCGTGGGGTCGGGAAAAACTGTTTTTT
TRBJ1-5 . TRBV2 . CASSAGIHSNQPQHF TGTGCCAGCAGTGCAGGAATTCATAGCAATCAGCCCCAGCATTTT
TRBJ2-7 . TRBV12-3/TRBV12-4 . CASSRDSSYEQYF TGTGCCAGCAGTCGGGACTCGTCCTACGAGCAGTACTTC
TRBJ2-3 . TRBV5-1 . CASSPGGTTSTDTQYF TGCGCCAGCAGCCCCGGGGGAACCACTAGCACAGATACGCAGTATTTT
TRBJ1-6 . TRBV6-5 . CASSYSRQGLSPLHF TGTGCCAGCAGTTACTCGAGGCAGGGTTTGTCACCCCTCCACTTT
TRBJ2-7 . TRBV10-3 TRBD1 CAISRDRSSYEQYF TGTGCCATCAGCCGGGACAGGTCCTCTTACGAGCAGTACTTC
TRBJ1-1 few TRBV5-5 . CASSLFGGPAFF TGTGCCAGCAGCTTGTTTGGGGGGCCCGCTTTCTTT
TRBJ2-5 once TRBV10-3 TRBD2 CAISESNLWSSGRLGQETQYF TGTGCCATCAGTGAGTCAAATCTCTGGTCCAGCGGGAGGCTGGGGCAAGAGACCCAGTACTTC
TRBJ2-1 . TRBV7-9 TRBD2 CASRREGVEQFF TGTGCCAGCCGACGGGAGGGAGTAGAGCAGTTCTTC
TRBJ2-2 . TRBV10-3 TRBD1 CAISRDRSTGELFF TGTGCCATCAGTCGGGACAGATCCACCGGGGAGCTGTTTTTT
TRBJ2-1 once TRBV5-1 TRBD2 CASSLGGLADYNEQFF TGCGCCAGCAGCTTGGGGGGACTAGCGGATTACAATGAGCAGTTCTTC
TRBJ1-4 once TRBV29-1 . CSVGRMPNEKLFF TGCAGCGTTGGCAGAATGCCGAATGAAAAACTGTTTTTT
TRBJ2-1 . TRBV30 . CAWSTWAEPYNEQFF TGTGCCTGGAGTACTTGGGCGGAACCTTACAATGAGCAGTTCTTC
TRBJ1-6 . TRBV11-2 . CASSLWDVNSPLHF TGTGCCAGCAGCTTATGGGACGTTAATTCACCCCTCCACTTT
TRBJ1-1 . TRBV7-9 . CASSLTVPEAFF TGTGCCAGCTCGTTGACAGTCCCTGAAGCTTTCTTT
TRBJ1-2 . TRBV4-1 TRBD1 CASSQSGTGDYGYTF TGCGCCAGCAGCCAATCCGGGACAGGGGACTATGGCTACACCTTC
TRBJ1-1 . TRBV28 . CASSQLWGEFMNTEAFF TGTGCCAGCTCACAACTCTGGGGTGAATTCATGAACACTGAAGCTTTCTTT
TRBJ1-1 . TRBV7-9 . CASRTGALNTEAFF TGTGCCAGCAGGACCGGGGCTCTGAACACTGAAGCTTTCTTT
TRBJ1-2 . TRBV10-3 . CAISESGQGGGRGYTF TGTGCCATCAGTGAGTCGGGGCAGGGAGGCGGACGAGGCTACACCTTC
TRBJ2-5 . TRBV5-4 . CASSPVWGAQYF TGTGCCAGCAGCCCCGTTTGGGGAGCCCAGTACTTC
TRBJ1-2 . TRBV11-2 . CASSLAGPASYTF TGTGCCAGCAGCTTAGCGGGACCGGCTAGCTACACCTTC
TRBJ1-4 . TRBV5-1 . CASSHTYISTNEKLFF TGCGCCAGCAGCCATACCTACATTTCAACTAATGAAAAACTGTTTTTT
TRBJ2-7 . TRBV10-3 . CAISVDSGGQYF TGTGCCATCAGTGTAGACTCCGGGGGGCAGTACTTC
TRBJ1-2 . TRBV5-1 TRBD1 CASSLVPRRDRGANYGYTF TGCGCCAGCAGCTTGGTACCCCGCCGGGACAGGGGAGCCAACTATGGCTACACCTTC
TRBJ2-1 . TRBV19 . CASSREFDNEQFF TGTGCCAGTAGTCGGGAGTTCGACAATGAGCAGTTCTTC
TRBJ1-4 once TRBV4-1 . CASSQDPVQPNEKLFF TGCGCCAGCAGCCAAGATCCAGTACAGCCGAATGAAAAACTGTTTTTT
TRBJ1-2 . TRBV6-2/TRBV6-3 . CASSYKGSYGYTF TGTGCCAGCAGTTACAAGGGGTCCTATGGCTACACCTTC
TRBJ2-1 . TRBV3-1/TRBV3-2 . CASSQLREQFF TGTGCCAGCAGCCAATTACGGGAGCAGTTCTTC
TRBJ2-5 . TRBV7-9 TRBD1 CASSLIGGRDQETQYF TGTGCCAGCAGCTTAATAGGGGGCAGGGACCAAGAGACCCAGTACTTC
TRBJ2-2 . TRBV9 . CASSGNRTTGELFF TGTGCCAGCAGCGGGAACAGGACTACCGGGGAGCTGTTTTTT
TRBJ2-3 . TRBV4-2 . CASSQEGDTQYF TGTGCCAGCAGCCAAGAAGGAGATACGCAGTATTTT
TRBJ1-1 . TRBV6-5 TRBD1 CASSTQGAREAFF TGTGCCAGCAGTACACAGGGGGCGCGGGAAGCTTTCTTT
TRBJ2-7 . TRBV19 TRBD2 CASSRLAGAGGYEQYF TGTGCCAGTAGTAGACTAGCGGGAGCGGGGGGCTACGAGCAGTACTTC
TRBJ2-1 . TRBV28 . CASSLIPPGYNEQFF TGTGCCAGCAGTTTAATACCGCCTGGGTACAATGAGCAGTTCTTC
TRBJ1-1 . TRBV3-1/TRBV3-2 TRBD1 CASSPRQGLDTEAFF TGTGCCAGCAGCCCTCGACAGGGGTTGGACACTGAAGCTTTCTTT